This passage covers 30 T cell receptor beta chains from one sample sequenced in a study of beta chain features in type 1 diabetes. The authors reverse transcribed all of the isolated RNA, so sequencing captured expressed TCRB transcripts. The table came from immunoSEQ multiplex PCR; TCRdb's copy has only in-frame clones and leaves some out. The table shows over 40,000 clones, with roughly half occurring only once. What was sequenced was Tregs from blood. The receptors come from a woman aged 18-35 years in good health.

V and J are TRBV29-1 and TRBJ2-3; 12 nucleotides match TRBD2. The germline V gene encodes CDR1 SQVTM and CDR2 ANQGSEA. This CDR3 comprises 15 residues. The V segment lost 6 bases and the J segment 6 bases; nucleotides outside the gene matches: 10. As DNA, the CDR3 is TGCAGCGTAGCCGGGACTAGCGGGCCTAGGGATACGCAGTATTTT. This codes for CSVAGTSGPRDTQYF.

This clone was seen a handful of times. The chain couples TRBV28 to TRBJ2-7; TRBD2 matches 10 bases. The CDR3 length is 14 residues. Germline lookup yields CDR1 MDHEN and CDR2 SYDVKM. With 5 bases clipped from V and 2 bases from J, the junction kept 3 bases outside the gene matches. CDR3 amino acids: CASSRSGRPYEQYF. CDR3 DNA sequence: TGTGCCAGCAGTCGTAGCGGGAGGCCCTACGAGCAGTACTTC.

A few counts support this clone. V is TRBV18 and J is TRBJ2-3; 12 nucleotides align to TRBD2. V trimming: 2 bases; J trimming: 4 bases; junction bases outside the gene matches: 4. This CDR3 comprises 16 residues. CDR1 is KGHSH, CDR2 LQKENI, per germline. CDR3 in DNA: TGTGCCAGCTCACCAGTGCGACTAGCGGGAGCAGATACGCAGTATTTT. Amino acid sequence: CASSPVRLAGADTQYF.

The chain combines TRBV6-6 with TRBJ2-7; 7 bases fit TRBD1. The V segment lost 0 bases and the J segment 0 bases; nucleotides outside the gene matches: 5. Germline values: CDR1 MNHNY, CDR2 SVGAGI (reference sequence). The CDR3 sequence is 16 residues long. This CDR3 is CASSYSDRTLSYEQYF. Written as DNA, the CDR3 is TGTGCCAGCAGTTACTCGGACAGGACTCTCTCCTACGAGCAGTACTTC.

A few counts support this clone. The chain uses TRBV11-3 and TRBJ2-7, with TRBD2 matching over 7 bases. With 8 bases clipped from V and 2 bases from J, the junction kept 6 bases outside the gene matches. Germline CDR1 SGHNT, CDR2 YENEEA. The CDR3 spans 13 residues. The DNA of the CDR3 is TGTGCCAGCGCCAAGCGGGGACCCTACGAGCAGTACTTC. It specifies CASAKRGPYEQYF.

This clone turned up a few times. The chain carries TRBV7-8 and TRBJ2-5; D is uncertain. The CDR3 totals 11 residues. The germline V gene encodes CDR1 SGHVS and CDR2 FQNEAQ. With 5 bases removed from V and 2 bases from J, the gap between germline ends came to 3 bases. CDR3 in DNA: TGTGCCAGCAGCCCTCAAGAGACCCAGTACTTC. Protein product: CASSPQETQYF.

This clone was counted between two and nine times. CDR3: CASSKGTGETEAFF. The CDR3 region has the DNA TGTGCCAGCAGCAAAGGGACAGGGGAGACTGAAGCTTTCTTT. The V and J genes are TRBV7-9 and TRBJ1-1; TRBD1 aligns across 10 bases. From germline, CDR1 is SEHNR and CDR2 FQNEAQ (reference sequence). CDR3 length equals 14 residues. V trimming: 5 bases; J trimming: 5 bases; junction bases outside the gene matches: 5. The full variable domain, completed using reference TRBV7-9 and TRBJ1-1, is DTGVSQNPRHKITKRGQNVTFRCDPISEHNRLYWYRQTLGQGPEFLTYFQNEAQLEKSRLLSDRFSAERPKGSFSTLEIQRTEQGDSAMYLCASSKGTGETEAFFGQGTRLTVV.

The V call is TRBV27, the J call TRBJ2-5; 9 bases are a match to TRBD1. J was trimmed by 4 bases and V by 10 bases; bases with no gene match: 10. The CDR3 is 14 residues long. Germline assignment: CDR1 MNHEY and CDR2 SMNVEV (reference sequence). This CDR3 reads CATMRTGGGETQYF. In nucleotides, the CDR3 is TGTGCCACCATGAGAACAGGGGGCGGAGAGACCCAGTACTTC.

The chain combines TRBV5-6 with TRBJ2-1, with 9 bases identical to TRBD2. The CDR3 has 16 amino acids. V trimming: 4 bases; J trimming: 2 bases; junction bases outside the gene matches: 7. Germline-derived CDR1 and CDR2 are SGHDT and YYEEEE. The CDR3 DNA follows: TGTGCCAGCAGCATCCAGACTAGCGGAGCCTACAATGAGCAGTTCTTC. It codes for CASSIQTSGAYNEQFF.

The gene calls are TRBV5-1 and TRBJ2-5; 7 nucleotides align to TRBD2. V was clipped by 2 bases and J by 5 bases; unmatched bases: 3. This CDR3 comprises 13 residues. Germline V CDR1 and CDR2: SGHRS, YFSETQ. CDR3 nucleotide sequence: TGCGCCAGCAGCTTACTACTAGCGGAGACCCAGTACTTC. This encodes CASSLLLAETQYF.

The V call is TRBV7-8, the J call TRBJ1-5; TRBD1 is a possible D gene (6 bases). The germline V gene has CDR1 SGHVS and CDR2 FQNEAQ. The CDR3 totals 18 residues. V lost 2 bases, J lost 3 bases, and 20 bases lay in between. The CDR3 DNA reads as TGTGCCAGCAGCTTATTCCGGAGAAACAGACAGGCCAATCAGCCCCAGCATTTT. It codes for CASSLFRRNRQANQPQHF.

This clone was found a few times. The CDR3 nucleotides are TGTGCCAGCAGTCAGGGGATCTCCTATGGCTACACCTTC. Its protein product is CASSQGISYGYTF. The chain links TRBV11-2 to TRBJ1-2; D possibly corresponds to TRBD1 (6 bases). CDR1 and CDR2 from the germline V gene are SGHAT and FQNNGV. The V end lost 6 bases, the J end lost 4 bases, and 12 bases lay between the germline ends. This CDR3 is built from 13 residues.

This clone turned up a few times. The rearrangement uses TRBV13 and TRBJ2-3; no definite D call. Germline V gives CDR1 PRHDT, CDR2 FYEKMQ (reference sequence). CDR3 length: 12 residues. The V gene lost 5 bases and the J gene lost 2 bases, with 5 bases spanning the gap. The CDR3 reads CASSQATDTQYF. The CDR3 DNA sequence: TGTGCCAGCAGCCAGGCCACAGATACGCAGTATTTT.

This clone was detected only a few times. The J gene is TRBJ2-1, the V gene TRBV6-4, with D perhaps matching TRBD2 (6 bases). In germline, CDR1 is MRHNA, CDR2 SNTAGT. Trimming left V 5 bases short and J 2 bases short, with 13 bases between. The CDR3 covers 15 residues. CDR3 sequence: CASSWTAGPYNEQFF. The DNA for the CDR3 is TGTGCCAGCAGTTGGACGGCGGGGCCCTACAATGAGCAGTTCTTC.

This CDR3 reads CASSLARGPGYTF. DNA of the CDR3: TGTGCCAGCAGCTTGGCAAGGGGGCCTGGCTACACCTTC. The gene calls are TRBV5-4 and TRBJ1-2, with TRBD1 matching 7 bases. J was trimmed by 7 bases and V by 0 bases; bases with no gene match: 3. Looked up from germline, CDR1 is SGHNT and CDR2 is YYREEE (reference sequence). This CDR3 spans 13 amino acids.

J is TRBJ2-3 and V is TRBV9; 9 bases agree with TRBD2. The CDR3 is 15 residues long. Trimming at V came to 0 bases and at J to 4 bases, leaving 3 bases not matched to a gene. CDR1 and CDR2 (germline): SGDLS, YYNGEE. The CDR3 nucleotides are TGTGCCAGCAGCGTAGTAGCGGGAGCCCCAGATACGCAGTATTTT. Its translation: CASSVVAGAPDTQYF.

The chain recombines TRBV9 with TRBJ2-2; the match to TRBD1 covers 8 bases. Germline-derived CDR1 and CDR2 are SGDLS and YYNGEE. The CDR3 is 14 residues long. The junction had 1 base not matched to a gene; V was cut back by 0 bases and J by 6 bases. The CDR3: CASSVATGAGELFF. The DNA for the CDR3 is TGTGCCAGCAGCGTAGCGACAGGGGCCGGGGAGCTGTTTTTT.

The table lists this clone with a few counts. The rearrangement joins TRBV6-1 to TRBJ2-1, with D possibly being TRBD2 (5 bases). The V end was cut by 10 bases, the J end by 6 bases, with 16 bases between. The CDR3 covers 13 residues. CDR1 and CDR2 (germline): MNHNS, SASEGT. In nucleotides, the CDR3 is TGTGCCACTGTTCGGCGCGGAGGCAATGAGCAGTTCTTC. Translating gives CATVRRGGNEQFF.

This clone has just a few counts. The chain joins TRBV7-8 to TRBJ1-5, with TRBD1 as a possible D gene (5 bases). Germline V gene lookup returns CDR1 SGHVS and CDR2 FQNEAQ. This CDR3 is 17 amino acids long. Trimming shortened V by 1 base and J by 5 bases, and 18 bases separated the two germline ends. CDR3 region: CASSLVRVPGNDQPQHF. CDR3 bases: TGTGCCAGCAGCTTAGTTAGAGTCCCAGGGAATGATCAGCCCCAGCATTTT.

The rearrangement uses TRBV7-9 and TRBJ1-4; the match to TRBD1 covers 7 bases. CDR3 length: 14 residues. CDR1 SEHNR and CDR2 FQNEAQ come from the germline V gene (reference sequence). Trimming cost V 5 bases and J 8 bases; bases outside gene matches: 8. The CDR3, as DNA: TGTGCCAGCAGCAGGACAGGTAGAGGAGAAAAACTGTTTTTT. As protein: CASSRTGRGEKLFF.

The V gene is TRBV2, the J gene TRBJ2-6; D call uncertain. Per the germline V gene, CDR1 is SNHLY and CDR2 is FYNNEI. Trimming stripped 4 bases from V and 0 bases from J, with 4 bases between. The CDR3 runs 14 residues. In nucleotides, the CDR3 is TGTGCCAGCAGTGGTCGCTCTGGGGCCAACGTCCTGACTTTC. Its protein is CASSGRSGANVLTF.

This rearrangement joins TRBV12-5 to TRBJ2-1; TRBD1 matches 7 bases. The CDR3 is 14 residues long. The V and J ends lost 6 bases and 7 bases, in that order; junction bases with no gene match: 9. Germline V lookup: CDR1 LGHNT, CDR2 FRNRAP. Here the CDR3 DNA reads TGTGCTAGTGGCTCAACACAGGGGTGGAATGAGCAGTTCTTC. Translated, it gives CASGSTQGWNEQFF.

This clone has only one observation. The chain uses TRBV27 and TRBJ1-3, with D unclear. V lost 2 bases and J 4 bases, leaving 9 bases between the germline ends. There are 14 residues in the CDR3. CDR1 is MNHEY, CDR2 SMNVEV, per germline (reference sequence). For the CDR3, the DNA is TGTGCCAGCAGTTTAGGGAGATACGGAAACACCATATATTTT. Protein sequence: CASSLGRYGNTIYF.

The chain couples TRBV28 to TRBJ2-4, with 7 bases matching TRBD1. Trimming at V came to 6 bases and at J to 4 bases, leaving 9 bases not matched to a gene. This CDR3 has 15 amino acids. Per the germline V gene, CDR1 is MDHEN and CDR2 is SYDVKM. CDR3 residues: CASSPLTGSKNIQYF. CDR3 coding DNA: TGTGCCAGCAGCCCCTTGACAGGGTCGAAAAACATTCAGTACTTC. The whole variable domain, remainder taken from reference TRBV28 and TRBJ2-4, is DVKVTQSSRYLVKRTGEKVFLECVQDMDHENMFWYRQDPGLGLRLIYFSYDVKMKEKGDIPEGYSVSREKKERFSLILESASTNQTSMYLCASSPLTGSKNIQYFGAGTRLSVL.

This chain uses TRBV19 with TRBJ1-5, with a possible D match to TRBD1 (6 bases). The V end was cut by 5 bases, the J end by 0 bases, with 11 bases between. The CDR3 extends over 15 amino acids. The germline V gene encodes CDR1 LNHDA and CDR2 SQIVND (reference sequence). The CDR3: CASSYDRYSNQPQHF. The CDR3 DNA is TGTGCCAGTAGTTACGACAGGTATAGCAATCAGCCCCAGCATTTT.

For the CDR3, the DNA is TGTGCCAGCAGCTTAACCCGGGGAACTAATGAAAAACTGTTTTTT. Translated: CASSLTRGTNEKLFF. This chain joins TRBV7-2 and TRBJ1-4; D unclear. V lost 2 bases and J 1 base, leaving 8 bases between the germline ends. Germline lookup yields CDR1 SGHTA and CDR2 FQGNSA. This CDR3 spans 15 amino acids.

The sample holds a few counts of this clone. The chain links TRBV29-1 to TRBJ2-1, with 7 bases identical to TRBD1. Unmatched junction bases numbered 8, after V lost 7 bases and J lost 2 bases. The CDR3 length is 14 residues. CDR1 and CDR2 from the germline V gene are SQVTM and ANQGSEA. The CDR3 region has the DNA TGCAGCGCAACAGGGGATCGGCCCTACAATGAGCAGTTCTTC. Its protein is CSATGDRPYNEQFF.

The chain recombines TRBV7-2 with TRBJ2-5; no clear D. The DNA end is a closer match to TRBJ2-7, so the J assignment may be wrong. This CDR3 has 11 residues. CDR1 and CDR2 (germline): SGHTA, FQGNSA. The CDR3 nucleotides are TGTGCCAGCAGCCGCTACTACGAGCAGTACTTC. Protein product: CASSRYYEQYF.

J is TRBJ2-3 and V is TRBV5-4; TRBD2 agrees at 12 bases. Germline V gene data show CDR1 as SGHNT and CDR2 as YYREEE (reference sequence). J gave up 5 bases and V 4 bases, and 14 bases lay outside the gene matches. This CDR3 contains 18 residues. CDR3 nucleotide sequence: TGTGCCAGCAGCACCCCACGGACTAGCGGGGTAGGGAAAGATACGCAGTATTTT. Amino acid sequence: CASSTPRTSGVGKDTQYF. Drawing the rest from reference TRBV5-4 and TRBJ2-3, the complete variable domain is ETGVTQSPTHLIKTRGQQVTLRCSSQSGHNTVSWYQQALGQGPQFIFQYYREEENGRGNFPPRFSGLQFPNYSSELNVNALELDDSALYLCASSTPRTSGVGKDTQYFGPGTRLTVL.

CDR3 coding DNA: TGTGCCAGCAGCATTAACAGGGGATCCTACGAGCAGTACTTC. This gives the protein CASSINRGSYEQYF. V is TRBV28 and J is TRBJ2-7; 7 bases are a match to TRBD1. The germline V gene has CDR1 MDHEN and CDR2 SYDVKM. CDR3 length: 14 residues. V lost 6 bases and J lost 1; bases outside the gene matches: 6.